This TCR beta chain was sequenced during a study of cytomegalovirus exposure and HLA in healthy donors. Study overall: A prior study identified 120 million or so unique TCR beta sequences from 150 million to 200 million T cells. The study placed 80% to 90% of its approximately 400 genotyped donors in the Caucasian-associated ancestry cluster. Points from the study as a whole: The study labeled more than 150 TCR beta chains cytomegalovirus-associated.

In regard to this clone: Its antigen is as yet unknown.

Primers: 60 Vbeta forward and 13 Jbeta reverse. Assay used: immunoSEQ multiplex PCR; TCRdb lists only in-frame clones, some missing. The data show 150,000 or so clones, around 80% seen once. This CDR3 is built from 15 residues. Germline CDR1 is SGDLS and CDR2 is YYNGEE. V lost 4 bases and J lost 4, with 12 bases in between. The rearrangement links TRBV9 to TRBJ2-6, with D hard to call. The sample taken for sequencing was PBMCs. This TCR came from a woman aged 40 to 50 in good health and CMV-seropositive. The CDR3 region has the DNA TGTGCCAGCAGCCCCTCCGTTTTCGGGGCCAACGTCCTGACTTTC. This encodes CASSPSVFGANVLTF.